A few counts support the clone carrying this TCR beta chain. The target antigen is unknown. There are 14 residues in the CDR3. Germline values: CDR1 SGDLS, CDR2 YYNGEE. Trimming took 1 base from V and 6 from J, leaving 13 bases between them. The data are from a study of cytomegalovirus exposure and HLA in healthy donors. Study observations and caveats: Reports state that TCR beta sequences accurately predicted most subjects' HLA-A and HLA-B alleles. The authors listed 150 to 200 TCR beta chains as cytomegalovirus-associated.

PCR primers comprised 60 Vbeta and 13 Jbeta primers. The table came from immunoSEQ multiplex PCR; TCRdb's copy has only in-frame clones and leaves some out. This table has 150,000 to 200,000 clones, 70% to 80% appearing once. This TCR came from a woman aged 40-49 years in good health and CMV-seronegative. The material sequenced was PBMCs. The chain employs TRBV9 and TRBJ1-2; D is possibly TRBD1 (5 bases). CDR3 sequence: CASSVLGGAHGYTF. The CDR3 DNA reads TGTGCCAGCAGCGTACTCGGAGGGGCCCATGGCTACACCTTC.